This T cell receptor (beta chain) is from a study of CD8 T cells in ankylosing spondylitis. Study results and caveats: Typical of ankylosing spondylitis blood, it appeared, was a TCR beta motif of several highly homologous variants. Clones tied to disease were said to be significantly enriched in matched ankylosing spondylitis synovial fluid. Past research had described some motif variants in reactive arthritis synovial fluid and blood.

A few counts support this clonotype. The antigen is not known. TCRdb re-called the 5' RACE reads through MiXCR, storing one row per CDR3 protein. Of nearly 250,000 distinct CDR3 sequences in the sample, 30% to 35% are singletons; the top ten hold roughly 4.2%. There are 13 residues in the CDR3. Germline CDR1 DFQATT, CDR2 SNEGSKA (reference sequence). Trimming removed 5 bases from V and 0 bases from J, with 10 bases in between. Input material: blood, either unsorted or a sorted T cell fraction (not recorded which). The chain combines TRBV20-1 with TRBJ2-5; D is ambiguous. This sequence originates from a male donor with ankylosing spondylitis or in good health (not recorded which). The CDR3 region has the DNA TGCAGTGCTCCGGACGATCACCAAGAGACCCAGTACTTC. Protein product: CSAPDDHQETQYF.